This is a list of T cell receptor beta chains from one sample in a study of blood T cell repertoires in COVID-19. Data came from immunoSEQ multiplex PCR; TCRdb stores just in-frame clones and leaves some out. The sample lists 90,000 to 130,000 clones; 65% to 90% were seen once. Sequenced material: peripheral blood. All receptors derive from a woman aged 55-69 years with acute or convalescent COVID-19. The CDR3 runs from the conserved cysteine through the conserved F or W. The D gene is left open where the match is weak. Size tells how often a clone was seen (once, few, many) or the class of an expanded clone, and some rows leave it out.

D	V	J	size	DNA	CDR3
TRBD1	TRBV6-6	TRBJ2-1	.	TGTGCCAGCAGCAGGACAGGGGAGCATGAGCAGTTCTTC	CASSRTGEHEQFF
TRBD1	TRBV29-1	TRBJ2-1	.	TGCAGCGTTGATGGGACAGGGGGTGGTAATGAGCAGTTCTTC	CSVDGTGGGNEQFF
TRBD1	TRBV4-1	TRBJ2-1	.	TGCGCCAGCAGCCAAGATTGGGGGACAGGTTTCTACAATGAGCAGTTCTTC	CASSQDWGTGFYNEQFF
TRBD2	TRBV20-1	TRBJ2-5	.	TGCAGTGCTAGTCTAGCGGGGGCCCACCAAGAGACCCAGTACTTC	CSASLAGAHQETQYF
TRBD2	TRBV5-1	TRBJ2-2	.	TGCGCCAGCAGCCCGGGACTAGCGGGGGGCTCGAACACCGGGGAGCTGTTTTTT	CASSPGLAGGSNTGELFF
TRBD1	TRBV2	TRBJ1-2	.	TGTGCCAGCAGTGCGACAGGGAAGGGCTACACCTTC	CASSATGKGYTF
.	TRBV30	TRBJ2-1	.	TGTGCCTGGAGTCGGGACACCTTGCTTGAGCAGTTCTTC	CAWSRDTLLEQFF
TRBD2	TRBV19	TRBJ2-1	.	TGTGCCAGTAGTATTGGGACTAGCGGGGGATACTCCTACAATGAGCAGTTCTTC	CASSIGTSGGYSYNEQFF
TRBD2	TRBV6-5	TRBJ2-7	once	TGTGCCAGCATTGCTAGCGGGGTTGGCGAGCAGTACTTC	CASIASGVGEQYF
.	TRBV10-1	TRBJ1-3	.	TGCGCCAGCAGTGAGCCGAACTTAACGTGGGCGAGCTCTGGAAACACCATATATTTT	CASSEPNLTWASSGNTIYF
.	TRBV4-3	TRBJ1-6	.	TGCGCCAGCAGCCAAGTAGTTAATTCACCCCTCCACTTT	CASSQVVNSPLHF
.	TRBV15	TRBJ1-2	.	TGTGCCACCAGCAGAGATTTAGACTCTAACTATGGCTACACCTTC	CATSRDLDSNYGYTF
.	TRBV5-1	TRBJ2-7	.	TGCGCCAGCAGCTTCCTACCTAGGGAGGGGGTCGAGCAGTACTTC	CASSFLPREGVEQYF
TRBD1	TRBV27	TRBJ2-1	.	TGTGCCAGCAGTCCCCGGACAGGTTCGTACCACAATGAGCAGTTCTTC	CASSPRTGSYHNEQFF
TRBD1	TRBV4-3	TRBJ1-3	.	TGCGCCAGCAGCCAAGAGGCCGGGACAGGGACTGGAAACACCATATATTTT	CASSQEAGTGTGNTIYF
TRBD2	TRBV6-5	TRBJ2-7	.	TGTGCCAGCAGTTACTCTCGGGGGGGCTACGAGCAGTACTTC	CASSYSRGGYEQYF
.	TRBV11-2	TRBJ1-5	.	TGTGCCAGCAGTCACAACCGACAGAGAGATCAGCCCCAGCATTTT	CASSHNRQRDQPQHF
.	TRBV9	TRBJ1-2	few	TGTGCCAGCAGCCAATACCCTCCCACGGGGTTTCATGGCTACACCTTC	CASSQYPPTGFHGYTF
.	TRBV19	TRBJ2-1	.	TGTGCCAGTTCGACACGCTGGGGACTCTACAATGAGCAGTTCTTC	CASSTRWGLYNEQFF
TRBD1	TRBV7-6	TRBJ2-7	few	TGTGCCAGCGCGACAGGGGACGGGGAGCAGTACTTC	CASATGDGEQYF
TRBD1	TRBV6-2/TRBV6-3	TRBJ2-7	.	TGTGCCAGCAGTACCGGACAGGGGGTCCACGAGCAGTACTTC	CASSTGQGVHEQYF
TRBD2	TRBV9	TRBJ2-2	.	TGTGCCAGCAAAACTAGCGGTTCGAACACCGGGGAGCTGTTTTTT	CASKTSGSNTGELFF